Each of the 8 T cell receptor beta chains below was sequenced from the same sample in a study of cytomegalovirus exposure and HLA in healthy donors. The PCR employed 60 Vbeta primers together with 13 Jbeta primers. The table came from immunoSEQ multiplex PCR; TCRdb's copy has only in-frame clones and leaves some out. The table has around 110,000 clones, over 65% seen once; the top ten hold about 0.92%. The sequenced sample was PBMCs. Receptor source: a woman aged 25 to 39 in good health and CMV-seronegative.

The chain couples TRBV6-5 to TRBJ2-2; D is possibly TRBD1 (6 bases). V lost 5 bases to trimming and J lost 6 bases, with 10 bases between them. The CDR3 spans 13 residues. Germline lookup yields CDR1 MNHEY and CDR2 SVGAGI. CDR3 region: CASSTYRAGELFF. In DNA form, the CDR3 reads TGTGCCAGCAGTACCTACAGGGCCGGGGAGCTGTTTTTT.

The chain couples TRBV6-5 to TRBJ1-4; maybe TRBD1 (5 bases). V shed 6 bases and J shed 2 bases, with 7 bases lying between them. The CDR3 loop spans 13 amino acids. Germline V gene sequence: CDR1 MNHEY, CDR2 SVGAGI. The CDR3 region has the DNA TGTGCCAGCAGGGGGCAGACTAATGAAAAACTGTTTTTT. Its translation is CASRGQTNEKLFF.

The CDR3 protein is CASSLSIQGANFVHEQYF. The DNA of the CDR3 is TGTGCCAGCAGTTTATCGATCCAGGGGGCGAATTTTGTCCACGAGCAGTACTTC. J is TRBJ2-7 and V is TRBV27; 8 nucleotides agree with TRBD1. Germline-derived CDR1 and CDR2 are MNHEY and SMNVEV (reference sequence). The CDR3 contains 18 residues. V shed 0 bases and J 5 bases; nucleotides not matched to a gene: 15.

The chain joins TRBV5-1 to TRBJ1-4; TRBD1 matches 8 bases. After removal of 1 base from V and 6 bases from J, the junction contained 5 bases not matched to a gene. The CDR3 sequence is 15 residues long. CDR1 is SGHRS, CDR2 YFSETQ, per germline. CDR3: CASSLWDRRYEKLFF. For the CDR3, the DNA is TGCGCCAGCAGCTTGTGGGACAGGAGATATGAAAAACTGTTTTTT.

The rearrangement links TRBV7-2 to TRBJ2-4; D might be TRBD2 (5 bases). Germline CDR1 SGHTA, CDR2 FQGNSA. The CDR3 has 16 amino acids. V lost 4 bases and J 0 bases, leaving 13 bases between the germline ends. CDR3 loop: CASSSSHSAAKNIQYF. The DNA of the CDR3 is TGTGCCAGCAGCTCTAGCCACAGCGCAGCCAAAAACATTCAGTACTTC.

V and J are TRBV5-1 and TRBJ1-4, with 12 bases fitting TRBD1. The CDR3 loop spans 14 amino acids. V lost 4 bases and J lost 8; bases outside the gene matches: 3. From germline, CDR1 is SGHRS and CDR2 YFSETQ. CDR3 loop: CASSLGQGAEKLFF. In nucleotides, the CDR3 is TGCGCCAGCAGCCTGGGACAGGGGGCGGAAAAACTGTTTTTT.

In DNA, the CDR3 is TGTGCCAGCAGTTTATACGGGGTAACTAACTATGGCTACACCTTC. Translation: CASSLYGVTNYGYTF. The rearrangement uses TRBV27 and TRBJ1-2; D call uncertain. This CDR3 has 15 amino acids. In germline, CDR1 is MNHEY, CDR2 SMNVEV (reference sequence). Trimming stripped 1 base from V and 0 bases from J, with 9 bases between.

The rearrangement links TRBV5-4 to TRBJ1-1; D not certain. Germline lookup yields CDR1 SGHNT and CDR2 YYREEE (reference sequence). Trimming took off 4 bases at V and 6 bases at J, with 13 bases between the two ends. This CDR3 has 13 residues. CDR3 coding DNA: TGTGCCAGCAGCAGCGAGCGTTTGTCTGAAGCTTTCTTT. Its protein product is CASSSERLSEAFF.